A selection of T cell receptor beta chains follows, all from one sample in a study of OX40 agonist ivuxolimab in advanced cancers. The table came from immunoSEQ multiplex PCR; TCRdb's copy has only in-frame clones and leaves some out. The sample yields 55,000 to 85,000 clones, about nine tenths seen once. The sample consisted of CD4+ or CD8+ T cells sorted from blood, taken in a trial of the OX40 agonist ivuxolimab. The receptors come from an adult with an advanced solid tumor such as melanoma, head and neck, liver or kidney cancer. The CDR3 runs from the conserved cysteine through the conserved F or W. A D gene is named only where the DNA matches it firmly. Not all rows give a size; the values are once, few, many and, for expanded clones, a class.

D gene	J gene	CDR3 length	clone size	V gene	CDR3 protein	CDR3 DNA
TRBD1	TRBJ1-1	15	.	TRBV6-1	CASSDMGQPNTEAFF	TGTGCCAGCAGTGATATGGGACAGCCGAACACTGAAGCTTTCTTT
.	TRBJ1-4	14	.	TRBV4-2	CASSHWGLNEKLFF	TGTGCCAGCAGCCATTGGGGGCTGAATGAAAAACTGTTTTTT
.	TRBJ1-2	16	.	TRBV2	CASSPDGQVANYGYTF	TGTGCCAGCAGTCCAGACGGTCAGGTAGCTAACTATGGCTACACCTTC
TRBD1	TRBJ1-4	15	.	TRBV4-2	CASSQGTGPNEKLFF	TGTGCCAGCAGCCAAGGGACAGGCCCTAATGAAAAACTGTTTTTT
.	TRBJ2-1	14	.	TRBV29-1	CSVEDLLISNEQFF	TGCAGCGTTGAAGACCTCCTTATTTCAAATGAGCAGTTCTTC
TRBD2	TRBJ2-1	14	.	TRBV28	CASSFGGAANEQFF	TGTGCCAGCAGTTTCGGGGGGGCGGCCAATGAGCAGTTCTTC
TRBD1	TRBJ2-7	15	.	TRBV6-1	CASGRTGGQTYEQYF	TGTGCCAGCGGAAGAACAGGGGGCCAGACCTACGAGCAGTACTTC
.	TRBJ1-1	14	.	TRBV11-2	CASSLAGPGTEAFF	TGTGCCAGCAGCTTAGCAGGGCCTGGGACTGAAGCTTTCTTT
.	TRBJ2-5	21	once	TRBV12-5	CASGSQSRQGGIAGWQETQYF	TGTGCTAGTGGTTCCCAATCTAGACAGGGAGGGATAGCGGGTTGGCAAGAGACCCAGTACTTC
TRBD1	TRBJ1-2	16	.	TRBV23-1	CASSQSPDREDYGYTF	TGCGCCAGCAGTCAATCGCCTGACAGGGAAGACTATGGCTACACCTTC
TRBD1	TRBJ1-1	15	.	TRBV9	CASSPRTGSNPEAFF	TGTGCCAGCAGCCCAAGGACAGGGTCGAACCCTGAAGCTTTCTTT
.	TRBJ1-1	14	.	TRBV2	CASSSGTSRTEAFF	TGTGCCAGCAGTTCCGGGACGTCCCGCACTGAAGCTTTCTTT
.	TRBJ2-4	14	.	TRBV29-1	CSSSEGGLSDIQYF	TGCAGCTCGTCAGAGGGGGGCTTATCGGACATTCAGTACTTC
.	TRBJ1-5	14	.	TRBV19	CASSPSGGGQPQHF	TGTGCCAGTAGTCCTTCGGGGGGGGGTCAGCCCCAGCATTTT
TRBD1	TRBJ2-1	18	once	TRBV28	CASSPGTGKKSSYNEQFF	TGTGCCAGCAGTCCCGGGACAGGGAAAAAAAGCTCCTACAATGAGCAGTTCTTC
.	TRBJ1-4	14	.	TRBV6-1	CASMIVGGEEKLFF	TGTGCCAGCATGATTGTGGGGGGGGAGGAAAAACTGTTTTTT
.	TRBJ1-3	12	few	TRBV7-9	CASSLEGNTIYF	TGTGCCAGCAGCTTAGAGGGAAACACCATATATTTT
TRBD1	TRBJ2-2	14	.	TRBV19	CASTPGQGSGELFF	TGTGCCAGTACCCCTGGACAGGGCAGCGGGGAGCTGTTTTTT
TRBD2	TRBJ2-5	16	.	TRBV6-6	CASSSTTSGNQETQYF	TGTGCCAGCAGCTCAACGACTAGCGGAAACCAAGAGACCCAGTACTTC
.	TRBJ2-7	13	.	TRBV6-6	CASRGTGAYEQYF	TGTGCCAGCAGGGGGACGGGGGCCTACGAGCAGTACTTC
TRBD2	TRBJ2-7	17	.	TRBV15	CATSRLTSGGLHYEQYF	TGTGCCACCAGCAGATTGACTAGCGGGGGGTTGCACTACGAGCAGTACTTC
TRBD1	TRBJ2-2	17	.	TRBV29-1	CSVEDRWGQGPTGELFF	TGCAGCGTTGAAGATCGATGGGGACAGGGACCCACCGGGGAGCTGTTTTTT
TRBD1	TRBJ1-1	13	.	TRBV2	CAIQTGGMTEAFF	TGTGCCATCCAGACAGGGGGAATGACTGAAGCTTTCTTT